The 23 T cell receptor beta chains reported below all come from one sample, sequenced in a study of cytomegalovirus exposure and HLA in healthy donors. The PCR made use of 60 Vbeta and 13 Jbeta primers. Clones were sequenced by immunoSEQ multiplex PCR, and TCRdb holds only the in-frame ones, with some missing. The data contain approximately 150,000 clones, roughly four fifths of them singletons. What was sequenced was PBMCs. The receptors shown here come from a woman in her 40s in good health and CMV-seronegative.

CDR3 sequence: CASSSRLAGVREQYF. The CDR3 DNA reads as TGTGCCAGCAGCTCCCGACTAGCGGGAGTAAGGGAGCAGTACTTC. The chain combines TRBV11-2 with TRBJ2-7; the match to TRBD2 covers 12 bases. The ends lost 4 bases at V and 7 bases at J; junction bases unmatched: 8. Germline CDR1 and CDR2: SGHAT and FQNNGV. The CDR3 sequence is 15 residues long. Together with reference TRBV11-2 and TRBJ2-7, the CDR3 gives the full variable domain: EAGVAQSPRYKIIEKRQSVAFWCNPISGHATLYWYQQILGQGPKLLIQFQNNGVVDDSQLPKDRFSAERLKGVDSTLKIQPAKLEDSAVYLCASSSRLAGVREQYFGPGTRLTVT.

The chain couples TRBV19 to TRBJ2-2; 9 bases map to TRBD1. The CDR3 loop spans 16 amino acids. V shed 5 bases, J shed 5 bases, and the junction held 9 bases outside the gene matches. The V gene's germline CDR1 is LNHDA and CDR2 SQIVND (reference sequence). This chain's CDR3 is CASSSWTGVETGELFF. The CDR3 region has the DNA TGTGCCAGTAGTTCGTGGACAGGGGTAGAAACCGGGGAGCTGTTTTTT.

The table lists this clone with a count of one. This chain uses TRBV27 with TRBJ1-1, with TRBD1 as a possible D gene (5 bases). CDR3 length: 13 amino acids. Germline lookup yields CDR1 MNHEY and CDR2 SMNVEV (reference sequence). The V end lost 6 bases, the J end lost 1 base, and 9 bases lay between the germline ends. The DNA of the CDR3 is TGTGCCAGCAGACCTACAGGGAACACTGAAGCTTTCTTT. Protein sequence: CASRPTGNTEAFF.

The chain employs TRBV6-1 and TRBJ2-7; TRBD2 aligns across 8 bases. Losses at the gene ends were 0 bases for V and 3 bases for J; bases not matched to a gene: 4. CDR1 is MNHNS, CDR2 SASEGT, per germline. This CDR3 is 15 amino acids long. As DNA, the CDR3 is TGTGCCAGCAGTGAAGCCCCCGGGGGGGTCTACGAGCAGTACTTC. It is translated as CASSEAPGGVYEQYF.

The chain combines TRBV10-3 with TRBJ1-1; perhaps TRBD1 as D (5 bases). Trimming cost V 2 bases and J 4 bases, with 8 bases left between them. The germline gives CDR1 ENHRY, CDR2 SYGVKD. The CDR3 is made up of 13 amino acids. DNA of the CDR3: TGTGCCATCAGTGAGATGGGGGGCACTGAAGCTTTCTTT. Encoded protein: CAISEMGGTEAFF.

This clone has just a few counts. The rearrangement uses TRBV15 and TRBJ2-5; 9 nucleotides align to TRBD1. The J call may be faulty, since TRBJ2-7 better matches the DNA end. The germline V gene has CDR1 LNHNV and CDR2 YYDKDF (reference sequence). The CDR3 consists of 13 residues. CDR3 loop: CATSRDRGYEQYF. In DNA form, the CDR3 reads TGTGCCACCAGCAGGGACAGGGGCTACGAGCAGTACTTC.

The CDR3 region has the DNA TGCGCCAGCAGCTTGGATGGGCGGGCGTCCTACGAGCAGTACTTC. Amino acid sequence: CASSLDGRASYEQYF. The gene calls are TRBV5-1 and TRBJ2-7; perhaps TRBD2 as D (5 bases). CDR3 length: 15 amino acids. CDR1 SGHRS and CDR2 YFSETQ come from the germline V gene. V was clipped by 0 bases and J by 1 base, with 11 bases between them.

The chain joins TRBV9 to TRBJ2-5, with D perhaps matching TRBD1 (7 bases). V lost 2 bases, J lost 4 bases, and 24 bases lay in between. CDR3 length: 18 residues. Germline V gene sequence: CDR1 SGDLS, CDR2 YYNGEE. CDR3 DNA sequence: TGTGCCAGCAGCGTTGGGGATGGAGGGGGCGGAGGTGGAGAGACCCAGTACTTC. The encoded protein is CASSVGDGGGGGGETQYF.

The chain uses TRBV2 and TRBJ1-1, with TRBD1 as a possible D gene (5 bases). The germline gives CDR1 SNHLY, CDR2 FYNNEI. CDR3 length: 13 residues. V gave up 10 bases and J gave up 1 base, with 13 bases separating them. CDR3 bases: TGTGCCATGTGGACACCAACGAACACTGAAGCTTTCTTT. It is translated as CAMWTPTNTEAFF.

V is TRBV30 and J is TRBJ1-3, with TRBD1 matching over 9 bases. Germline-derived CDR1 and CDR2 are GTSNPN and SVGIG (reference sequence). V was pared by 5 bases and J by 4 bases, with 9 bases of the junction left unmatched. The CDR3 totals 15 residues. CDR3 protein: CAWRYGTGQGNTIYF. The CDR3 bases are TGTGCCTGGCGGTACGGGACAGGGCAAGGAAACACCATATATTTT.

The J gene is TRBJ2-1, the V gene TRBV30; TRBD2 matches at 12 bases. There are 14 residues in the CDR3. V dropped 5 bases and J dropped 6; count of bases not matched to a gene: 5. From germline, CDR1 is GTSNPN and CDR2 SVGIG (reference sequence). The CDR3: CAWCLAGGPNEQFF. For the CDR3, the DNA is TGTGCCTGGTGCCTAGCGGGAGGGCCCAATGAGCAGTTCTTC.

The chain carries TRBV7-6 and TRBJ1-5; 10 nucleotides line up with TRBD1. The length of the CDR3 is 16 residues. From germline, CDR1 is SGHVS and CDR2 FNYEAQ. Trimming removed 3 bases from V and 0 bases from J; junction bases left unmatched: 2. The CDR3 loop is CASSLGQGISNQPQHF. CDR3 coding DNA: TGTGCCAGCAGCTTGGGACAGGGGATTAGCAATCAGCCCCAGCATTTT.

V and J are TRBV6-4 and TRBJ2-1; D possibly corresponds to TRBD2 (6 bases). This CDR3 has 16 residues. Germline CDR1 and CDR2: MRHNA and SNTAGT. Trimming cost V 5 bases and J 0 bases, with 14 bases left between them. The CDR3 bases are TGTGCCAGCAGTCCTACTAGCTCCGGCTCCTACAATGAGCAGTTCTTC. Encoded protein: CASSPTSSGSYNEQFF.

The CDR3 DNA follows: TGTGCCAGCAGTGATCTAACGGACACTAATCAGCCCCAGCATTTT. Its protein is CASSDLTDTNQPQHF. The chain recombines TRBV6-1 with TRBJ1-5; D may be TRBD1 (5 bases). V gave up 3 bases and J gave up 4 bases, with 13 bases separating them. The CDR3 runs 15 residues. CDR1 and CDR2 (germline): MNHNS, SASEGT.

The chain is built from TRBV7-2 and TRBJ1-4; a possible D gene is TRBD1 (6 bases). The CDR3 extends over 15 amino acids. Trimming stripped 5 bases from V and 2 bases from J, with 12 bases between. CDR1 SGHTA and CDR2 FQGNSA come from the germline V gene. In DNA, the CDR3 is TGTGCCAGCAGCCAGACAGGTCCTACTAATGAAAAACTGTTTTTT. This translates into CASSQTGPTNEKLFF. The full variable domain, rest sourced from reference TRBV7-2 and TRBJ1-4, is GAGVSQSPSNKVTEKGKDVELRCDPISGHTALYWYRQSLGQGLEFLIYFQGNSAPDKSGLPSDRFSAERTGGSVSTLTIQRTQQEDSAVYLCASSQTGPTNEKLFFGSGTQLSVL.

As DNA, the CDR3 is TGTGCCAGCTCACCTGGGACTAGCGGGAGAAGAGAGACCCAGTACTTC. It is translated as CASSPGTSGRRETQYF. The chain recombines TRBV18 with TRBJ2-5, with 14 nucleotides matching TRBD2. CDR3 length equals 16 residues. Trimming at V came to 3 bases and at J to 4 bases, leaving 4 bases not matched to a gene. CDR1 KGHSH and CDR2 LQKENI come from the germline V gene.

This clone has only a few counts. J is TRBJ1-4 and V is TRBV19, with a weak D call TRBD1 (6 bases). From germline, CDR1 is LNHDA and CDR2 SQIVND (reference sequence). Trimming removed 4 bases from V and 8 bases from J, with 14 bases in between. The CDR3 extends over 14 amino acids. For the CDR3, the DNA is TGTGCCAGTAGTACCGGACAGATAGCAGAAAAACTGTTTTTT. Residues: CASSTGQIAEKLFF. Variable domain in full (rest from reference TRBV19 and TRBJ1-4): DGGITQSPKYLFRKEGQNVTLSCEQNLNHDAMYWYRQDPGQGLRLIYYSQIVNDFQKGDIAEGYSVSREKKESFPLTVTSAQKNPTAFYLCASSTGQIAEKLFFGSGTQLSVL.

This clone was found a few times. The chain employs TRBV2 and TRBJ2-4; a possible D gene is TRBD2 (6 bases). Trimming took 3 bases from V and 8 from J, leaving 14 bases between them. Per the germline V gene, CDR1 is SNHLY and CDR2 is FYNNEI. The CDR3 covers 14 residues. CDR3 residues: CASSDTGEGDIQYF. The CDR3 DNA sequence: TGTGCCAGCAGTGATACGGGAGAGGGAGACATTCAGTACTTC.

The rearrangement uses TRBV10-3 and TRBJ1-2; no firm D call. Germline V gene data show CDR1 as ENHRY and CDR2 as SYGVKD. Trimming shortened V by 3 bases and J by 6 bases, and 11 bases separated the two germline ends. This CDR3 is 13 amino acids long. The CDR3 region is CAISEREGDGYTF. The DNA of the CDR3 is TGTGCCATCAGTGAAAGGGAGGGTGATGGCTACACCTTC.

V and J are TRBV27 and TRBJ1-2, with TRBD1 identical over 10 bases. The J segment lost 8 bases and the V segment lost 5 bases, leaving 11 bases of the junction unmatched. The CDR3 length is 15 residues. Looked up from germline, CDR1 is MNHEY and CDR2 is SMNVEV (reference sequence). CDR3 residues: CASSLSPGQGSGYTF. The CDR3 DNA is TGTGCCAGCAGTCTCTCCCCGGGACAGGGGAGCGGCTACACCTTC.

In DNA form, the CDR3 reads TGTGCCAGCAGTCATCCGGGACTAGCGGGAAACTCGAACACCGGGGAGCTGTTTTTT. It translates to CASSHPGLAGNSNTGELFF. The chain employs TRBV7-3 and TRBJ2-2; 13 bases match TRBD2. The CDR3 length is 19 residues. The trim removed 6 bases at V and 0 bases at J, leaving 10 bases unmatched. Germline values: CDR1 SGHTA, CDR2 FQGTGA.

This clone was observed a few times. The chain is built from TRBV15 and TRBJ1-5; weak D call: TRBD1 (6 bases). V was pared by 5 bases and J by 6 bases, with 17 bases between. The CDR3 length is 15 residues. Looked up from germline, CDR1 is LNHNV and CDR2 is YYDKDF (reference sequence). The CDR3, as DNA: TGTGCCACCAGCCCCCGCATACAGGGTATTCAGCCCCAGCATTTT. This translates into CATSPRIQGIQPQHF.

The chain combines TRBV6-5 with TRBJ2-7, with TRBD1 as a possible D gene (5 bases). The germline CDR1 and CDR2 sequences are MNHEY and SVGAGI. The CDR3 has 12 residues. The V end was cut by 7 bases, the J end by 0 bases, with 7 bases between. CDR3 coding DNA: TGTGCCAGCATGACAGACTCCTACGAGCAGTACTTC. The encoded protein is CASMTDSYEQYF.